Here is one T cell receptor (beta chain) with its context. The antigen remains undetermined. This sample was included in a study of cytomegalovirus exposure and HLA in healthy donors. Study-wide findings and caveats: A later analysis linked a missense variant in DCLRE1C to the trimming of TCR beta V and J genes. After further analysis at a later stage, 15,000 to 20,000 TCR beta sequences were associated with HLA alleles at 0.05 false discovery rate.

This CDR3 contains 12 residues. Trimming took 4 bases from V and 10 from J; bases not matched to a gene: 1. Germline lookup yields CDR1 SQVTM and CDR2 ANQGSEA. A multiplex PCR was run with 60 Vbeta primers and 13 Jbeta primers. Using immunoSEQ multiplex PCR, the repertoire was profiled, and TCRdb retains in-frame clones only, with some absent. This sample yields over 75,000 clones, of which roughly 75% are seen a single time; less than 0.95% belongs to the top ten. This clonotype was sampled from a woman aged 55-70 years in good health and CMV-seronegative. Sequencing used PBMCs. The chain is built from TRBV29-1 and TRBJ2-1; 13 positions match TRBD2. The CDR3 bases are TGCAGCGTTGGACTAGCGGGAGGCGAGCAGTTCTTC. It codes for CSVGLAGGEQFF.